What follows are 8 T cell receptor beta chains derived from one specimen sequenced in a study of T-cell memory formation after mild COVID-19. TCRdb ran MiXCR on the 5' RACE reads and lists one entry per CDR3 protein. The sample consists of 200,000 to 250,000 distinct CDR3 sequences, around 8.8% of them appearing once. The sequencing sample was made of PBMCs or a T cell subset sorted from them (not recorded which). These receptors were collected from a man between 18 and 35 years old who had mild COVID-19 (a few samples of this study predate the infection). Cell type and time point are not known.

This clonotype was found many times. The genes are TRBV12-3 or TRBV12-4 and TRBJ2-5; 7 nucleotides align to TRBD2. CDR3 length: 13 amino acids. Losses at the gene ends were 3 bases for V and 2 bases for J; bases not matched to a gene: 0. CDR3 bases: TGTGCCAGCAGTTTCGGGAGGCAAGAGACCCAGTACTTC. It is translated as CASSFGRQETQYF.

This clonotype was picked up a small number of times. The rearrangement uses TRBV18 and TRBJ1-2; no clear D. V was pared by 1 base and J by 8 bases, with 11 bases between. The CDR3 has 13 amino acids. Germline V CDR1 and CDR2: KGHSH, LQKENI. CDR3 loop: CASSPRQAEGYTF. CDR3 bases: TGTGCCAGCTCACCACGGCAGGCGGAGGGCTACACCTTC.

This clonotype has ten or more counts. The chain couples TRBV5-1 to TRBJ1-6, with D maybe TRBD1 (5 bases). This CDR3 is 15 amino acids long. V lost 4 bases and J lost 8, with 16 bases in between. Germline V lookup: CDR1 SGHRS, CDR2 YFSETQ. CDR3: CASSPDAGRYSPLHF. DNA for the CDR3: TGCGCCAGCAGCCCGGACGCAGGGAGGTATTCACCCCTCCACTTT. Filled out from reference TRBV5-1 and TRBJ1-6, the complete variable domain reads KAGVTQTPRYLIKTRGQQVTLSCSPISGHRSVSWYQQTPGQGLQFLFEYFSETQRNKGNFPGRFSGRQFSNSRSEMNVSTLELGDSALYLCASSPDAGRYSPLHFGNGTRLTVT.

J is TRBJ2-3 and V is TRBV12-3 or TRBV12-4; D gene ambiguous. This CDR3 contains 12 residues. V lost 8 bases, J lost 2 bases, and 8 bases lay in between. CDR3 region: CASLRITDTQYF. CDR3 nucleotide sequence: TGTGCCAGCCTCCGAATCACAGATACGCAGTATTTT.

The chain carries TRBV6-5 and TRBJ2-7, with D perhaps TRBD1 (5 bases). V was shortened by 6 bases and J by 1 base, with 13 bases between the two germline ends. Germline lookup yields CDR1 MNHEY and CDR2 SVGAGI. CDR3 length: 14 amino acids. CDR3 sequence reads: CASRSGSGSYEQYV. The CDR3, as DNA: TGTGCCAGCAGGTCCGGCTCAGGGTCCTACGAGCAGTACGTC.

The CDR3 sequence is CASSPPVVGPQGTDTQYF. For the CDR3, the DNA is TGTGCCAGCTCACCACCGGTGGTGGGGCCCCAAGGCACAGATACGCAGTATTTT. The chain recombines TRBV18 with TRBJ2-3, with a possible D match to TRBD1 (5 bases). CDR3 size: 18 residues. Trimming left V 0 bases short and J 1 base short, with 17 bases between. The germline V gene encodes CDR1 KGHSH and CDR2 LQKENI. Filled out from reference TRBV18 and TRBJ2-3, the complete variable domain reads NAGVMQNPRHLVRRRGQEARLRCSPMKGHSHVYWYRQLPEEGLKFMVYLQKENIIDESGMPKERFSAEFPKEGPSILRIQQVVRGDSAAYFCASSPPVVGPQGTDTQYFGPGTRLTVL.

The table lists this clonotype with a few counts. The rearrangement links TRBV3-1 to TRBJ2-1; tentatively, D is TRBD2 (6 bases). Germline CDR1 and CDR2: LGHDT and YNNKEL (reference sequence). Trimming took 3 bases from V and 4 from J, leaving 16 bases between them. The CDR3 covers 16 residues. The chain's CDR3 is CASSQGWTGSYNEQFF. Written as DNA, the CDR3 is TGTGCCAGCAGCCAGGGCTGGACCGGGAGTTACAATGAGCAGTTCTTC.

This clonotype was counted at least ten times. This sequence joins TRBV2 and TRBJ2-4; D uncertain. CDR1 and CDR2 (germline): SNHLY, FYNNEI. The CDR3 sequence is 14 residues long. V was shortened by 3 bases and J by 3 bases, with 9 bases between the two germline ends. CDR3 residues: CASSDNKLKNIQYF. DNA of the CDR3: TGTGCCAGCAGTGATAATAAGCTCAAAAACATTCAGTACTTC.